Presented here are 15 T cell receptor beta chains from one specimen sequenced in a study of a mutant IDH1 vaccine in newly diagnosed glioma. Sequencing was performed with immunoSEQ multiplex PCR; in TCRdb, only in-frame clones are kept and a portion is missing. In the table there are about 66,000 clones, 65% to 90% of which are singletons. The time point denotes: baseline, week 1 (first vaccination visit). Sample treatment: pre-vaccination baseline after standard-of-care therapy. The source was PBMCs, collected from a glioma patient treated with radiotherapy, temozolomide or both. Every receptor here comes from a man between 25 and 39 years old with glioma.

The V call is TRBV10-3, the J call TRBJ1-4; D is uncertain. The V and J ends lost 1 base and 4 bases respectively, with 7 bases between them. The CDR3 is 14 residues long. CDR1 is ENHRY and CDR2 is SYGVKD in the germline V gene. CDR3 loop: CAISEYSLNEKLFF. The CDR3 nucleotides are TGTGCCATCAGTGAGTACAGCCTTAATGAAAAACTGTTTTTT.

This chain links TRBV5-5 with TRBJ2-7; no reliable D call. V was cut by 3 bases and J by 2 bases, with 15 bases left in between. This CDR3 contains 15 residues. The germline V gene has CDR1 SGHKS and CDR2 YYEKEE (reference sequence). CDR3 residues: CASSSQVLVTYEQYF. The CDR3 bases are TGTGCCAGCAGCTCTCAGGTCCTGGTAACCTACGAGCAGTACTTC. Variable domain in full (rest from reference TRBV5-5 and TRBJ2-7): DAGVTQSPTHLIKTRGQQVTLRCSPISGHKSVSWYQQVLGQGPQFIFQYYEKEERGRGNFPDRFSARQFPNYSSELNVNALLLGDSALYLCASSSQVLVTYEQYFGPGTRLTVT.

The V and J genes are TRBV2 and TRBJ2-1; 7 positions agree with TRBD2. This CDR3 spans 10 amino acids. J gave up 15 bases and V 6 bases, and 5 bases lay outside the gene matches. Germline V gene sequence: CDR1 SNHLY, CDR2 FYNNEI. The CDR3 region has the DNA TGTGCCAGCAGAGGACTAGTAGTGTTCTTC. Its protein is CASRGLVVFF.

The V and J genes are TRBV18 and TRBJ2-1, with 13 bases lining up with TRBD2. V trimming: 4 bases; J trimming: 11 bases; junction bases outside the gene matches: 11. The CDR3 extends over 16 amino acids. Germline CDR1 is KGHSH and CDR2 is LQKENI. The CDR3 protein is CASSLSPGLAGIKQFF. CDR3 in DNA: TGTGCCAGCTCACTAAGTCCGGGACTAGCGGGGATTAAGCAGTTCTTC. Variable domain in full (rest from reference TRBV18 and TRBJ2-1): NAGVMQNPRHLVRRRGQEARLRCSPMKGHSHVYWYRQLPEEGLKFMVYLQKENIIDESGMPKERFSAEFPKEGPSILRIQQVVRGDSAAYFCASSLSPGLAGIKQFFGPGTRLTVL.

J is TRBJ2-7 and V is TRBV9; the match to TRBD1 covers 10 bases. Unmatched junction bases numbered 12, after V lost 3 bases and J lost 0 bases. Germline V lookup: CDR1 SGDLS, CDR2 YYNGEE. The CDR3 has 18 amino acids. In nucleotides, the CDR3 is TGTGCCAGCAGCGAGGGGGACAGGGGCGCCTTTAGCTCCTACGAGCAGTACTTC. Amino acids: CASSEGDRGAFSSYEQYF.

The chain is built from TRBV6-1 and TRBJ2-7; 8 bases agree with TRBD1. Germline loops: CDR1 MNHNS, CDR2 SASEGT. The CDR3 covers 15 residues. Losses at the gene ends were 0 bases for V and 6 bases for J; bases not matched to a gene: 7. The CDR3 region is CASSEAGQGAAEQYF. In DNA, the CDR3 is TGTGCCAGCAGTGAAGCCGGACAGGGAGCAGCCGAGCAGTACTTC.

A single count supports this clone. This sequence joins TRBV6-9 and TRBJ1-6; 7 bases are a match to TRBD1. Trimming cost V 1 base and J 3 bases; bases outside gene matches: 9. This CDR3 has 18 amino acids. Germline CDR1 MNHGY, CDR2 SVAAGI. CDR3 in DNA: TGTGCCAGCAGTTATTTCGCCCTGGGGACAGACTATAATTCACCCCTCCACTTT. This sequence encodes CASSYFALGTDYNSPLHF.

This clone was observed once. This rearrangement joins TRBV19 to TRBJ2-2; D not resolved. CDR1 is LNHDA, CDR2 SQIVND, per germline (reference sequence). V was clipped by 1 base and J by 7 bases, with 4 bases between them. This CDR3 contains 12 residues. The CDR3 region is CASSIGFGELFF. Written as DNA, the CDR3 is TGTGCCAGTAGTATAGGCTTCGGGGAGCTGTTTTTT.

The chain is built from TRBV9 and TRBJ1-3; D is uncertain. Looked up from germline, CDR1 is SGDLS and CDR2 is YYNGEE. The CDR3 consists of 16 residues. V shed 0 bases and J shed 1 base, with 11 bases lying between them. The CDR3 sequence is CASSVEYGVSGNTIYF. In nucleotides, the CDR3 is TGTGCCAGCAGCGTAGAATATGGGGTTTCTGGAAACACCATATATTTT.

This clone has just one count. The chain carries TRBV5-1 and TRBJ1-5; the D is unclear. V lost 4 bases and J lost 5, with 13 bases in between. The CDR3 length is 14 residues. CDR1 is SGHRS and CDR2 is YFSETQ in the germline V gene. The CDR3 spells CASSLGEGYQPQHF. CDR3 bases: TGCGCCAGCAGCCTCGGGGAGGGTTATCAGCCCCAGCATTTT.

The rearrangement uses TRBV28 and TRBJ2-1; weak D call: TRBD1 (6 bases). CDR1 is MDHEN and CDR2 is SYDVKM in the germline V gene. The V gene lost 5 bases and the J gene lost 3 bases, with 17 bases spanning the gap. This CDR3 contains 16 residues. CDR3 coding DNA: TGTGCCAGCAGTGAGGCCGGGACACCTAACTACAATGAGCAGTTCTTC. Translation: CASSEAGTPNYNEQFF.

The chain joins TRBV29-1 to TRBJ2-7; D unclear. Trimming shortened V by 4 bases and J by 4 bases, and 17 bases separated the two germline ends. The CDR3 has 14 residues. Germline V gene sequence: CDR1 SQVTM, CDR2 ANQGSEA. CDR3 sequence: CSVGVPGALYEQYF. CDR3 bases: TGCAGCGTTGGGGTGCCGGGCGCCCTTTACGAGCAGTACTTC.

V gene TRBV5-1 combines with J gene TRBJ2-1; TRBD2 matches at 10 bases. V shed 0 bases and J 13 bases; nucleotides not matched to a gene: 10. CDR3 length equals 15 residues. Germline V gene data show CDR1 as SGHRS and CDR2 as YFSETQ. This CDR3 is CASSLEASGGGIQFF. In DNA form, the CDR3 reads TGCGCCAGCAGCTTGGAGGCTAGCGGGGGTGGTATCCAGTTCTTC.

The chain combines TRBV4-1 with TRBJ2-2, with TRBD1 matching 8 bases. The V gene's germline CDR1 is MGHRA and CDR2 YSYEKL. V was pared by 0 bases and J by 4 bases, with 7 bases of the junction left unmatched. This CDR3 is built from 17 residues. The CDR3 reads CASSQDPGQAGTGELFF. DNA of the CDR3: TGCGCCAGCAGCCAAGACCCGGGACAGGCTGGCACCGGGGAGCTGTTTTTT.

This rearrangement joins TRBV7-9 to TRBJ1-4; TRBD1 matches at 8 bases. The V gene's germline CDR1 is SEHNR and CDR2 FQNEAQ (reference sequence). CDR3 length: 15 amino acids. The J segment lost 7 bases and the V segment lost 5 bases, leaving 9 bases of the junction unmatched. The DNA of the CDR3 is TGTGCCAGCAGCGCAAGACAGGGGTGGCGTGAAAAACTGTTTTTT. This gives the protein CASSARQGWREKLFF.